Shown below are 10 T cell receptor beta chains from a single sample sequenced in a study of T cells after yellow fever vaccination. TCRdb independently ran MiXCR on the 5' RACE reads; one entry per CDR3 protein. The data contain roughly 350,000 distinct CDR3 sequences, about 4% of them singletons. This material consisted of PBMCs, taken 5 days after the yellow fever booster vaccination. All receptors come from a man in his late teens or twenties who received the YFV17D yellow fever vaccine.

This chain links TRBV12-3 or TRBV12-4 with TRBJ1-2, with D unresolved. The CDR3 length is 11 residues. Trimming shortened V by 6 bases and J by 8 bases, and 10 bases separated the two germline ends. The CDR3 reads CASRSVGGYTF. The CDR3 DNA follows: TGTGCCAGCAGGTCTGTGGGGGGCTACACCTTC.

This clonotype was detected ten times or more. J is TRBJ2-2 and V is TRBV24-1; D is perhaps TRBD2 (6 bases). The germline V gene encodes CDR1 KGHDR and CDR2 SFDVKD. Trimming shortened V by 9 bases and J by 6 bases, and 16 bases separated the two germline ends. The CDR3 is 14 amino acids. The CDR3 bases are TGTGCCACCCAAGGAGGGGCGGTCGCCGGGGAGCTGTTTTTT. Translated, it gives CATQGGAVAGELFF.

The CDR3 loop reads CASSPTSATTDTQYF. The CDR3 DNA sequence: TGTGCCAGCAGTCCAACTAGCGCCACCACAGATACGCAGTATTTT. J is TRBJ2-3 and V is TRBV6-6; 7 bases align to TRBD2. V shed 5 bases and J 2 bases; nucleotides not matched to a gene: 7. Germline CDR1 MNHNY, CDR2 SVGAGI (reference sequence). The CDR3 is made up of 15 amino acids.

The sample holds many counts of this clonotype. CDR3: CASSQNRGTSTDTQYF. The CDR3 bases are TGTGCCAGCAGCCAAAACAGGGGCACTAGCACAGATACGCAGTATTTT. The V call is TRBV4-2, the J call TRBJ2-3; 7 bases agree with TRBD1. CDR1 and CDR2 (germline): LGHNA, YNFKEQ. V shed 2 bases, J shed 0 bases, and the junction held 5 bases outside the gene matches. The CDR3 length is 16 residues.

This clonotype showed up many times. V and J are TRBV28 and TRBJ2-7; TRBD2 matches 10 bases. The V gene end was trimmed by 2 bases and the J gene end by 4 bases; junction bases not matched to a gene: 11. This CDR3 is 17 amino acids long. Germline CDR1 is MDHEN and CDR2 is SYDVKM. The CDR3 DNA sequence: TGTGCCAGCAGTTTAGCCACTAGCGGGGAGTTCGTATACGAGCAGTACGTC. It is translated as CASSLATSGEFVYEQYV.

This clonotype was detected many times. The DNA for the CDR3 is TGTGCCAGCAGTTACCTTGTATCGCGGGGGGCCTACAATGAGCAGTTCTTC. Amino acids: CASSYLVSRGAYNEQFF. This rearrangement joins TRBV6-2 or TRBV6-3 to TRBJ2-1, with 8 bases that match TRBD2. This CDR3 spans 17 amino acids. The germline V gene encodes CDR1 MNHEY and CDR2 SVGEGT. V lost 2 bases, J lost 2 bases, and 8 bases stayed unmatched.

This rearrangement joins TRBV19 to TRBJ1-5; no reliable D call. Trimming stripped 6 bases from V and 2 bases from J, with 8 bases between. CDR1 is LNHDA, CDR2 SQIVND, per germline (reference sequence). CDR3 length equals 13 residues. In nucleotides, the CDR3 is TGTGCCAGTAGCACCAAGGGCAATCAGCCCCAGCATTTT. It specifies CASSTKGNQPQHF.

The chain employs TRBV20-1 and TRBJ2-7; tentatively, D is TRBD1 (6 bases). Trimming pared 5 bases from V and 0 bases from J, leaving 14 bases between. The CDR3 sequence is 14 residues long. The germline gives CDR1 DFQATT, CDR2 SNEGSKA (reference sequence). For the CDR3, the DNA is TGCAGTGCTCCAGGTGGGGGCCCCTCCTACGAGCAGTACTTC. This codes for CSAPGGGPSYEQYF.

This clonotype was detected ten times or more. At one boundary the junction diverges from the germline segment, which might be a read error. In DNA, the CDR3 is TGTGCCAGCAGTTTTAATTGGGACCCCTCCTCCGAGCAGTACTTC. It codes for CASSFNWDPSSEQYF. V and J are TRBV12-3 or TRBV12-4 and TRBJ2-7, with D possibly being TRBD1 or TRBD2 (5 bases each). The CDR3 length is 15 residues.

On this clonotype itself: A read error may produce the germline difference seen at one junction end. The rearrangement uses TRBV7-7 and TRBJ2-1; 12 bases line up with TRBD2. The CDR3 is 14 amino acids. From germline, CDR1 is SSHAT and CDR2 FNYEAQ (reference sequence). The CDR3 DNA is TGTGCCAGCAGCTTAGGGACTAGCGGGGCTGAGCAGCTCTTC. This translates into CASSLGTSGAEQLF.